This TCR beta chain was profiled in a study of blood T cell repertoires in COVID-19. In the study overall: There were acute and convalescent COVID-19 samples, and they came from the United States, Italy and Spain. Sources were T cells, B-cell-depleted T cells, or PBMCs; the material itself was cDNA or gDNA.

The J segment lost 5 bases and the V segment lost 2 bases, leaving 6 bases of the junction unmatched. The CDR3 extends over 16 amino acids. Looked up from germline, CDR1 is LGHDT and CDR2 is YNNKEL (reference sequence). Source study methods: Reference gene primers were amplified, and this amplification served to estimate nucleated cell counts. Only in-frame clones appear in the TCRdb table, and some are missing; sequencing was by immunoSEQ multiplex PCR. D and trimming come from the DNA, and the V and J calls and clone size come from that table. The table includes almost 300,000 clones, around nine tenths detected once. Seattle-derived patients entered the study during active infection and were followed longitudinally.

Material: peripheral blood. The chain has TRBV3-1 (or the pseudogene TRBV3-2) and TRBJ2-5; 12 nucleotides align to TRBD2. The TCR sequence derives from a young woman with COVID-19, enrolled during active disease. CDR3 nucleotide sequence: TGTGCCAGCAGCCAACCTAGCGGGGGGGCGATGGAGACCCAGTACTTC. It is translated as CASSQPSGGAMETQYF.